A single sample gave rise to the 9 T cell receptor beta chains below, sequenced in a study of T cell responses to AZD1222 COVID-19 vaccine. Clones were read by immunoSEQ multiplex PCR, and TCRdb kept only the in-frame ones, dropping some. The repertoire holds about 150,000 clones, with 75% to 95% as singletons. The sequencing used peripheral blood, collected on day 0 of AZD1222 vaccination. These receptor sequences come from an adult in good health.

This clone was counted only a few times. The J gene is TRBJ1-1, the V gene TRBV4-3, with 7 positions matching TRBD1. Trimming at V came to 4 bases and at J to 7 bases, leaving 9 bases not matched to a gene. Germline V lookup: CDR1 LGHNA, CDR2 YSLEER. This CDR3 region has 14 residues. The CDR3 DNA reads TGCGCCAGCAGCCTAAGGGGAGGGGGCAGTGAAGCTTTCTTT. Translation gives CASSLRGGGSEAFF.

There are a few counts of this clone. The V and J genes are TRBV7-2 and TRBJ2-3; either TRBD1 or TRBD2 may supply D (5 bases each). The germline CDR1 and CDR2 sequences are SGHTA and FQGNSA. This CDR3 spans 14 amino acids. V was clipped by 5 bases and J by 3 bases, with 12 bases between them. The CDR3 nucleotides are TGTGCCAGCAGCCCTCGGGACGTAACAGATACGCAGTATTTT. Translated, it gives CASSPRDVTDTQYF.

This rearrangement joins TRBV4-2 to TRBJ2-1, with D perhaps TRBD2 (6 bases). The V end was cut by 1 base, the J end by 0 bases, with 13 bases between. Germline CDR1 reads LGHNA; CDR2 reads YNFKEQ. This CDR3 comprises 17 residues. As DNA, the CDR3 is TGTGCCAGCAGCCAAGGGACTATCGCGTCCTCCTACAATGAGCAGTTCTTC. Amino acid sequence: CASSQGTIASSYNEQFF.

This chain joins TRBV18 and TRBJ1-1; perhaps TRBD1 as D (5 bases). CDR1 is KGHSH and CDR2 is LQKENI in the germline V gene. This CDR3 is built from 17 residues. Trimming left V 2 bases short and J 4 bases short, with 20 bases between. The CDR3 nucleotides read TGTGCCAGCTCACCAGGGGGAAACGGGCGCCGGACCACTGAAGCTTTCTTT. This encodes CASSPGGNGRRTTEAFF.

The CDR3 region is CASSYGAGAWNEQFF. The CDR3 region has the DNA TGTGCCAGCAGTTACGGGGCAGGGGCCTGGAATGAGCAGTTCTTC. This rearrangement joins TRBV6-2 or TRBV6-3 to TRBJ2-1; tentatively, D is TRBD1 (6 bases). This CDR3 spans 15 amino acids. Germline V gives CDR1 MNHEY, CDR2 SVGEGT. V was trimmed by 2 bases and J by 7 bases, leaving 15 bases between them.

This CDR3 is CASSLTGGFYNEQFF. The CDR3 region has the DNA TGTGCCAGTAGCTTAACAGGGGGCTTCTACAATGAGCAGTTCTTC. The rearrangement links TRBV19 to TRBJ2-1, with 9 positions matching TRBD1. V shed 6 bases and J 3 bases; nucleotides not matched to a gene: 6. The CDR3 contains 15 residues. CDR1 LNHDA and CDR2 SQIVND come from the germline V gene (reference sequence).

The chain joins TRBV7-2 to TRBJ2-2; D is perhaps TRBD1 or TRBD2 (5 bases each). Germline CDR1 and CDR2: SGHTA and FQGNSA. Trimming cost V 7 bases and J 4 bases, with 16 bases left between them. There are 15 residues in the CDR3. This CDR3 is CASILRRGPTGELFF. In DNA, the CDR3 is TGTGCCAGCATCCTTAGACGGGGACCCACCGGGGAGCTGTTTTTT.

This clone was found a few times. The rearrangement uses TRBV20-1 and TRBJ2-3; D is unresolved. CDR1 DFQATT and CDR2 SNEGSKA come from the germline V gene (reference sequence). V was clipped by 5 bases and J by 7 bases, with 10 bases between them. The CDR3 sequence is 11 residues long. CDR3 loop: CSALRVNTQYF. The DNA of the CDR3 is TGCAGTGCTTTAAGAGTTAATACGCAGTATTTT.

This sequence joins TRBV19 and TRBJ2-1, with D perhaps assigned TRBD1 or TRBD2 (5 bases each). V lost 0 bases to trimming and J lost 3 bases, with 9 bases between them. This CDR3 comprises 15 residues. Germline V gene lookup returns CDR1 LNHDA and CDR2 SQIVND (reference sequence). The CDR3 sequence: CASSIDGTYYNEQFF. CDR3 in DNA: TGTGCCAGTAGTATAGATGGGACGTACTACAATGAGCAGTTCTTC.